The 26 T cell receptor beta chains below come from one sample, sequenced in a study of early T cells in non-severe SARS-CoV-2 infection. TCRdb re-derived calls from the 5' RACE reads in MiXCR, one entry per CDR3 protein. The profile shows 26,000 or so distinct CDR3 sequences, under 5% of them singletons. Sequencing was carried out using whole blood. These TCRs come from an adult who was a healthcare worker with PCR-confirmed SARS-CoV-2 infection or an uninfected control (not recorded which).

This rearrangement joins TRBV11-2 to TRBJ2-3; 13 bases map to TRBD2. The CDR3 length is 16 residues. The germline gives CDR1 SGHAT, CDR2 FQNNGV. The V and J ends lost 5 bases and 8 bases, in that order; junction bases with no gene match: 10. CDR3 in DNA: TGTGCCAGCAGCCAAGGACTAGCGGGAGCGCTCGGTACGCAGTATTTT. Amino acids: CASSQGLAGALGTQYF. The variable domain in full, with the rest retrieved from reference TRBV11-2 and TRBJ2-3, is EAGVAQSPRYKIIEKRQSVAFWCNPISGHATLYWYQQILGQGPKLLIQFQNNGVVDDSQLPKDRFSAERLKGVDSTLKIQPAKLEDSAVYLCASSQGLAGALGTQYFGPGTRLTVL.

At least ten counts were recorded for this clonotype. The CDR3 coding sequence is TGTGCCAGCAGCCCCTTGACTAGCGGGAGGGACAATGAGCAGTTCTTC. Its translation: CASSPLTSGRDNEQFF. The V and J genes are TRBV14 and TRBJ2-1; 14 bases are a match to TRBD2. Germline V gene data show CDR1 as SGHDN and CDR2 as FVKESK. V lost 4 bases to trimming and J lost 5 bases; unmatched junction nucleotides: 4. This CDR3 spans 16 amino acids. The full variable domain, in which reference TRBV14 and TRBJ2-1 provide the parts outside the CDR3, is EAGVTQFPSHSVIEKGQTVTLRCDPISGHDNLYWYRRVMGKEIKFLLHFVKESKQDESGMPNNRFLAERTGGTYSTLKVQPAELEDSGVYFCASSPLTSGRDNEQFFGPGTRLTVL.

In its sample, this clonotype was seen many times. The chain employs TRBV6-7 and TRBJ2-7; D not resolved. TRBV6-7 is classed as an ORF, of uncertain function. The CDR3 contains 16 residues. Deletions cut 2 bases from V and 7 bases from J, with 21 bases between. The DNA of the CDR3 is TGTGCCAGCAGTTACGGTCGGGCCTCGCCCTGGTGGGAGCAGTACTTC. Amino acid sequence: CASSYGRASPWWEQYF.

This clonotype appeared many times. This sequence joins TRBV5-4 and TRBJ1-2; D unresolved. Per germline, CDR1 SGHNT and CDR2 YYREEE (reference sequence). The V end was cut by 4 bases, the J end by 2 bases, with 24 bases between. The CDR3 loop spans 18 amino acids. The CDR3, as DNA: TGTGCCAGCAGCCCCGACCGGGGTTTGGATTTTGGGAACTATGGCTACACCTTC. It specifies CASSPDRGLDFGNYGYTF.

This clonotype was observed at least ten times. The chain recombines TRBV20-1 with TRBJ1-3; D ambiguous. The CDR3 covers 14 residues. V was pared by 6 bases and J by 0 bases, with 12 bases between. CDR1 and CDR2 (germline): DFQATT, SNEGSKA (reference sequence). In DNA, the CDR3 is TGCAGTGCCATACAACTTAACTCTGGAAACACCATATATTTT. Residues: CSAIQLNSGNTIYF.

This clonotype appeared many times. The rearrangement uses TRBV3-1 and TRBJ2-7; 9 bases are a match to TRBD1. The junction had 3 bases not matched to a gene; V was cut back by 3 bases and J by 6 bases. The CDR3 has 13 amino acids. The germline gives CDR1 LGHDT, CDR2 YNNKEL (reference sequence). The CDR3 nucleotides read TGTGCCAGCAGCCACACGACAGGGGGCGAGCAGTACTTC. Translating gives CASSHTTGGEQYF.

This clonotype has a handful of counts. V and J are TRBV6-5 and TRBJ2-2, with 12 bases lining up with TRBD1. V was pared by 5 bases and J by 3 bases, with 4 bases of the junction left unmatched. The CDR3 contains 16 residues. CDR1 is MNHEY and CDR2 is SVGAGI in the germline V gene. CDR3 sequence: CASSRDRGQYTGELFF. CDR3 sequence (DNA): TGTGCCAGCAGTCGGGACAGGGGGCAATACACCGGGGAGCTGTTTTTT.

This clonotype occurred many times. The chain links TRBV3-1 to TRBJ2-2; 8 bases are a match to TRBD2. The trim removed 1 base at V and 5 bases at J, leaving 3 bases unmatched. The CDR3 loop spans 15 amino acids. Germline V CDR1 and CDR2: LGHDT, YNNKEL (reference sequence). The CDR3, as DNA: TGTGCCAGCAGCCAAGTTGGCGGGAGGACCGGGGAGCTGTTTTTT. Protein product: CASSQVGGRTGELFF. The entire variable domain, with the rest obtained from reference TRBV3-1 and TRBJ2-2, is as follows: DTAVSQTPKYLVTQMGNDKSIKCEQNLGHDTMYWYKQDSKKFLKIMFSYNNKELIINETVPNRFSPKSPDKAHLNLHINSLELGDSAVYFCASSQVGGRTGELFFGEGSRLTVL.

There are many counts of this clonotype. The rearrangement joins TRBV13 to TRBJ1-3; 8 positions match TRBD1. From germline, CDR1 is PRHDT and CDR2 FYEKMQ (reference sequence). This CDR3 comprises 18 residues. After removal of 5 bases from V and 6 bases from J, the junction contained 18 bases not matched to a gene. The CDR3 nucleotides read TGTGCCAGCAGCGAAATAACCACGCCGGGACAGGAGAAAAACACCATATATTTT. Its protein is CASSEITTPGQEKNTIYF. The full variable domain, rest sourced from reference TRBV13 and TRBJ1-3, is AAGVIQSPRHLIKEKRETATLKCYPIPRHDTVYWYQQGPGQDPQFLISFYEKMQSDKGSIPDRFSAQQFSDYHSELNMSSLELGDSALYFCASSEITTPGQEKNTIYFGEGSWLTVV.

This clonotype was seen a handful of times. J is TRBJ2-7 and V is TRBV5-5; 11 bases line up with TRBD2. V shed 0 bases and J 7 bases; nucleotides not matched to a gene: 9. CDR3 length: 16 residues. Germline loops: CDR1 SGHKS, CDR2 YYEKEE (reference sequence). The CDR3 region has the DNA TGTGCCAGCAGCTTGGTGCCTAGCGGGGGGACTAAGGAGCAGTACTTC. This codes for CASSLVPSGGTKEQYF.

This clonotype was recorded many times. J is TRBJ2-5 and V is TRBV27; D remains unclear. V lost 10 bases, J lost 0 bases, and 21 bases lay in between. Germline values: CDR1 MNHEY, CDR2 SMNVEV (reference sequence). The CDR3 extends over 16 amino acids. This CDR3 reads CATASLGKTDQETQYF. DNA for the CDR3: TGTGCCACCGCTTCCTTGGGCAAGACGGACCAAGAGACCCAGTACTTC.

This clonotype appeared a few times. The chain joins TRBV13 to TRBJ2-1; the D is unclear. The germline CDR1 and CDR2 sequences are PRHDT and FYEKMQ (reference sequence). The V end lost 1 base, the J end lost 10 bases, and 14 bases lay between the germline ends. The CDR3 consists of 14 residues. CDR3 protein: CASSLDRLGSEQFF. The CDR3 nucleotides are TGTGCCAGCAGCTTAGATCGGTTGGGATCCGAGCAGTTCTTC.

The table lists this clonotype with many counts. CDR3 residues: CASSPWTSGSYEQYF. In nucleotides, the CDR3 is TGTGCCAGCTCACCTTGGACTAGCGGGAGTTACGAGCAGTACTTC. The rearrangement uses TRBV18 and TRBJ2-7, with TRBD2 identical over 13 bases. V lost 3 bases and J lost 4; bases outside the gene matches: 3. Germline loops: CDR1 KGHSH, CDR2 LQKENI. CDR3 length: 15 residues.

This clonotype has a count of ten or more. The chain links TRBV10-2 to TRBJ2-3; 7 positions agree with TRBD2. CDR1 is WSHSY and CDR2 is SAAADI in the germline V gene. The CDR3 totals 16 residues. The V and J ends lost 6 bases and 3 bases, in that order; junction bases with no gene match: 12. CDR3 bases: TGCGCCAGCAGAGAGCTTCTAGCGGCCTTAACAGATACGCAGTATTTT. Its translation is CASRELLAALTDTQYF.

The chain uses TRBV5-1 and TRBJ2-1; 8 positions agree with TRBD2. V gave up 3 bases and J gave up 9 bases; unmatched junction bases: 5. CDR3 length equals 13 residues. CDR1 SGHRS and CDR2 YFSETQ come from the germline V gene. The CDR3 protein is CASSSGLAGEQFF. In DNA, the CDR3 is TGCGCCAGCAGCTCTGGACTAGCCGGTGAGCAGTTCTTC.

The J gene is TRBJ2-3, the V gene TRBV7-2; 10 bases are shared with TRBD1. Germline values: CDR1 SGHTA, CDR2 FQGNSA. Unmatched junction bases numbered 10, after V lost 4 bases and J lost 6 bases. This CDR3 is built from 16 residues. The CDR3 sequence is CASSSHRDRGLDTQYF. The CDR3 DNA reads TGTGCCAGCAGCTCCCACCGGGACAGGGGATTGGATACGCAGTATTTT.

This clonotype showed up many times. This chain joins TRBV20-1 and TRBJ1-5, with D unclear. Trimming shortened V by 2 bases and J by 0 bases, and 5 bases separated the two germline ends. Germline V lookup: CDR1 DFQATT, CDR2 SNEGSKA (reference sequence). The CDR3 extends over 13 amino acids. This CDR3 is CSARQDSNQPQHF. The CDR3 nucleotides read TGCAGTGCTAGACAGGATAGCAATCAGCCCCAGCATTTT.

This chain joins TRBV23-1 and TRBJ2-3; no firm D call. TRBV23-1 is noted as an ORF with a role that remains uncertain. The CDR3 sequence is 17 residues long. Trimming removed 4 bases at V and 0 bases at J, with 17 bases between. The chain's CDR3 is CASSRPCGERSTDTQYF. The CDR3 DNA sequence: TGCGCCAGCAGTCGTCCCTGTGGGGAAAGGAGCACAGATACGCAGTATTTT.

This chain joins TRBV19 and TRBJ2-1, with 12 bases aligning to TRBD2. The CDR3 is made up of 17 amino acids. V trimming: 5 bases; J trimming: 8 bases; junction bases outside the gene matches: 13. Germline-derived CDR1 and CDR2 are LNHDA and SQIVND (reference sequence). DNA of the CDR3: TGTGCCAGTAGTTCCACGACTAGCGGGAGAAGACTGGATGAGCAGTTCTTC. As protein: CASSSTTSGRRLDEQFF.

In this sample, this clonotype turned up many times. The chain employs TRBV29-1 and TRBJ1-2; 8 positions match TRBD1. V was clipped by 1 base and J by 8 bases; unmatched bases: 9. CDR1 and CDR2 (germline): SQVTM, ANQGSEA. This CDR3 spans 14 amino acids. Written as DNA, the CDR3 is TGCAGCGTTGAAGGGCAGACAGGGGCGAGGGGCTACACCTTC. Its protein is CSVEGQTGARGYTF. The full variable domain, in which reference TRBV29-1 and TRBJ1-2 provide the parts outside the CDR3, is SAVISQKPSRDICQRGTSLTIQCQVDSQVTMMFWYRQQPGQSLTLIATANQGSEATYESGFVIDKFPISRPNLTFSTLTVSNMSPEDSSIYLCSVEGQTGARGYTFGSGTRLTVV.

This clonotype was detected only a few times. One end of the junction fails to match germline, which may point to a read error. The rearrangement joins TRBV12-3 or TRBV12-4 to TRBJ2-5; 11 bases line up with TRBD2. The CDR3 is made up of 14 amino acids. The CDR3 DNA reads TGTGCCAGCAGTCTAGCGGGAGGACAAGAGACCCAGTACTTC. Protein: CASSLAGGQETQYF.

This clonotype was observed many times. This chain joins TRBV7-6 and TRBJ2-1; D is unresolved. CDR3 length: 15 residues. V was shortened by 5 bases and J by 0 bases, with 11 bases between the two germline ends. In germline, CDR1 is SGHVS, CDR2 FNYEAQ. The DNA for the CDR3 is TGTGCCAGCAGCCACCCGGGTAGCTCCTACAATGAGCAGTTCTTC. This translates into CASSHPGSSYNEQFF.

This clonotype was recorded many times. The rearrangement joins TRBV5-6 to TRBJ2-3, with TRBD2 matching 11 bases. The CDR3 sequence is 14 residues long. V shed 6 bases, J shed 5 bases, and the junction held 5 bases outside the gene matches. The germline gives CDR1 SGHDT, CDR2 YYEEEE. The CDR3 is CASNTLAGVDTQYF. CDR3 sequence (DNA): TGTGCCAGCAACACACTAGCGGGAGTAGATACGCAGTATTTT.

This clonotype occurred many times. The genes are TRBV20-1 and TRBJ2-7; D is possibly TRBD1 or TRBD2 (5 bases each). This CDR3 contains 14 residues. The V end lost 6 bases, the J end lost 0 bases, and 15 bases lay between the germline ends. Germline CDR1 DFQATT, CDR2 SNEGSKA (reference sequence). The CDR3: CSAVGGHSSYEQYF. CDR3 DNA: TGCAGTGCGGTAGGAGGACACTCCTCCTACGAGCAGTACTTC.

To note about this clonotype: This could be a read error, since a much larger clone is one nucleotide away. Given the absence of the conserved phenylalanine or tryptophan at the CDR3 end, a read error is likely. The V and J genes are TRBV2 and TRBJ2-7; D not resolved. From germline, CDR1 is SNHLY and CDR2 FYNNEI. V was shortened by 3 bases and J by 4 bases, with 10 bases between the two germline ends. The CDR3 consists of 13 residues. CDR3 in DNA: TGTGCCAGCAGTGACTCCAAACCATACGAGCAGTACCTC. It encodes CASSDSKPYEQYL.

This clonotype has ten or more counts. This chain uses TRBV6-5 with TRBJ2-7; possible D gene TRBD2, 6 bases. The ends were cut back, 8 bases at V and 5 bases at J, with 16 bases in the middle. This CDR3 is built from 13 residues. CDR1 is MNHEY and CDR2 is SVGAGI in the germline V gene. The CDR3 loop is CASRPWRENEQYF. CDR3 DNA sequence: TGTGCCAGCCGTCCGTGGCGGGAAAACGAGCAGTACTTC.